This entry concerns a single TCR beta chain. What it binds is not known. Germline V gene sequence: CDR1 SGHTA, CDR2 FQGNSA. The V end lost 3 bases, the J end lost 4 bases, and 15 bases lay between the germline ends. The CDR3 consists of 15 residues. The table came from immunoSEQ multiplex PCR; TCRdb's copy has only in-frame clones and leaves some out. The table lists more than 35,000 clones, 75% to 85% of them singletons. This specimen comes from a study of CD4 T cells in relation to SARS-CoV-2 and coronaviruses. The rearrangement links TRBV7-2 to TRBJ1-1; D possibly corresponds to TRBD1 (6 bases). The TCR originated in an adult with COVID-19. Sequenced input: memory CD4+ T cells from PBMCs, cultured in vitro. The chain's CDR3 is CASSFSRGISTEAFF. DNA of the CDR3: TGTGCCAGCAGCTTTTCCAGGGGCATTTCCACTGAAGCTTTCTTT. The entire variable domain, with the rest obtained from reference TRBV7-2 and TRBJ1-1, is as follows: GAGVSQSPSNKVTEKGKDVELRCDPISGHTALYWYRQSLGQGLEFLIYFQGNSAPDKSGLPSDRFSAERTGGSVSTLTIQRTQQEDSAVYLCASSFSRGISTEAFFGQGTRLTVV.